The next 29 T cell receptor beta chains were all read from a single sample in a study of memory CD4+ T cells and cytomegalovirus serostatus. Single viable CD3+CD4+CD8-CD45RO+ cells were sorted as the memory CD4+ T cells. The data were produced by immunoSEQ multiplex PCR, yet TCRdb's version contains in-frame clones alone and is incomplete. The repertoire consists of about 47,000 clones, with around 70% occurring once and the leading ten covering 0.9% to 1.5%. Sequences were obtained from memory CD4+ T cells from blood. The receptors were sampled from an adult in good health and CMV-seropositive.

The rearrangement links TRBV18 to TRBJ2-1, with D possibly matching TRBD2 (6 bases). Germline CDR1 reads KGHSH; CDR2 reads LQKENI. CDR3 length equals 14 residues. V was clipped by 6 bases and J by 5 bases, with 14 bases between them. CDR3 DNA: TGTGCCAGCTCTCGCGGGACTTTCGACAATGAGCAGTTCTTC. Translating gives CASSRGTFDNEQFF.

The chain is built from TRBV6-6 and TRBJ2-7, with D perhaps TRBD1 or TRBD2 (7 bases each). The germline gives CDR1 MNHNY, CDR2 SVGAGI (reference sequence). V dropped 7 bases and J dropped 2 bases, with 18 bases sitting between them. The CDR3 loop spans 15 amino acids. CDR3 DNA: TGTGCCAGCACCCCCCCAGGGGGGGCTCCCTACGAGCAGTACTTC. This encodes CASTPPGGAPYEQYF.

This chain connects TRBV28 to TRBJ2-7; D remains unclear. Per germline, CDR1 MDHEN and CDR2 SYDVKM. Trimming removed 2 bases from V and 1 base from J, with 3 bases in between. The CDR3 covers 12 residues. The DNA of the CDR3 is TGTGCCAGCAGTTTAAATTCCTACGAGCAGTACTTC. It translates to CASSLNSYEQYF.

The V and J genes are TRBV7-2 and TRBJ1-2, with 10 bases that match TRBD1. Germline values: CDR1 SGHTA, CDR2 FQGNSA. The CDR3 contains 13 residues. J was trimmed by 8 bases and V by 6 bases; bases with no gene match: 6. The CDR3 DNA sequence: TGTGCCAGCAGACGACAGGGGGCGCACGGCTACACCTTC. Translating it yields CASRRQGAHGYTF.

This chain uses TRBV7-2 with TRBJ1-3; D is undetermined. Per the germline V gene, CDR1 is SGHTA and CDR2 is FQGNSA. The CDR3 extends over 16 amino acids. Trimming removed 1 base from V and 3 bases from J, with 13 bases in between. In DNA form, the CDR3 reads TGTGCCAGCAGCTTAGGGCCCCCGGACGTTGGAAACACCATATATTTT. It encodes CASSLGPPDVGNTIYF.

The chain combines TRBV5-1 with TRBJ2-7; D remains ambiguous. Trimming stripped 2 bases from V and 7 bases from J, with 13 bases between. Germline V gene data show CDR1 as SGHRS and CDR2 as YFSETQ. The CDR3 is 13 amino acids. CDR3 sequence: CASSLEGFGEQYF. CDR3 nucleotides: TGCGCCAGCAGCTTAGAAGGGTTCGGGGAGCAGTACTTC.

J is TRBJ2-1 and V is TRBV7-9, with D maybe TRBD2 (5 bases). Trimming removed 7 bases from V and 6 bases from J, with 13 bases in between. Looked up from germline, CDR1 is SEHNR and CDR2 is FQNEAQ (reference sequence). The CDR3 is made up of 13 amino acids. CDR3 sequence (DNA): TGTGCCAGCACCCGAGGCCGGGGCAATGAGCAGTTCTTC. Translating gives CASTRGRGNEQFF.

The V gene is TRBV7-2, the J gene TRBJ1-1, with a weak D call TRBD1 (6 bases). In germline, CDR1 is SGHTA, CDR2 FQGNSA. V was clipped by 1 base and J by 7 bases, with 10 bases between them. CDR3 length: 13 residues. CDR3 sequence: CASSLELQGEAFF. As DNA, the CDR3 is TGTGCCAGCAGCTTAGAACTACAGGGTGAAGCTTTCTTT.

The chain is built from TRBV4-3 and TRBJ1-4, with 9 bases that match TRBD1. Germline-derived CDR1 and CDR2 are LGHNA and YSLEER. After removal of 4 bases from V and 5 bases from J, the junction contained 2 bases not matched to a gene. This CDR3 spans 14 amino acids. The chain's CDR3 is CASSPQGANEKLFF. The CDR3 DNA sequence: TGCGCCAGCAGCCCACAGGGGGCCAATGAAAAACTGTTTTTT.

The chain couples TRBV19 to TRBJ2-2; D possibly matches TRBD1 or TRBD2 (5 bases each). Trimming removed 4 bases at V and 8 bases at J, with 14 bases between. The CDR3 covers 14 residues. The germline CDR1 and CDR2 sequences are LNHDA and SQIVND (reference sequence). CDR3 sequence (DNA): TGTGCCAGTAGTAAGGGACCTAGGGTTGGGGAGCTGTTTTTT. Translation: CASSKGPRVGELFF.

The chain recombines TRBV5-1 with TRBJ2-5; D not certain. CDR1 is SGHRS, CDR2 YFSETQ, per germline. The CDR3 loop spans 12 amino acids. V shed 0 bases and J shed 5 bases, with 5 bases lying between them. DNA of the CDR3: TGCGCCAGCAGCTTGGTTGGGGAGACCCAGTACTTC. Amino acid sequence: CASSLVGETQYF.

The chain couples TRBV6-5 to TRBJ2-5, with D hard to call. Germline-derived CDR1 and CDR2 are MNHEY and SVGAGI. The CDR3 runs to 12 residues. Trimming removed 0 bases at V and 5 bases at J, with 4 bases between. The CDR3 protein is CASSYSGETQYF. In nucleotides, the CDR3 is TGTGCCAGCAGTTACTCAGGGGAGACCCAGTACTTC.

The V gene is TRBV11-1, the J gene TRBJ2-7; a weak D match, TRBD1 (6 bases). Germline V gene sequence: CDR1 SGHAT, CDR2 FQDESV (reference sequence). The CDR3 sequence is 16 residues long. Trimming removed 4 bases from V and 0 bases from J, with 16 bases in between. The CDR3 spells CASSSPGQGGSYEQYF. Here the CDR3 DNA reads TGTGCCAGCAGCTCCCCGGGACAAGGAGGCTCCTACGAGCAGTACTTC.

This rearrangement joins TRBV7-7 to TRBJ2-5; 15 nucleotides align to TRBD2. CDR1 is SSHAT and CDR2 is FNYEAQ in the germline V gene (reference sequence). The CDR3 has 15 residues. CDR3 bases: TGTGCTAGCGGACTAGCGGGGGGGCTAGGAGAGACCCAGTACTTC. Its translation: CASGLAGGLGETQYF.

This clone was recorded only once. The V call is TRBV10-1, the J call TRBJ2-5; possible D gene TRBD1, 6 bases. This CDR3 has 13 residues. V was cut by 3 bases and J by 4 bases, with 9 bases left in between. Looked up from germline, CDR1 is WNHNN and CDR2 is SYGVQD (reference sequence). CDR3 nucleotide sequence: TGCGCCAGCAGTGATACCAGGGGAGAGACCCAGTACTTC. Its protein is CASSDTRGETQYF.

The V call is TRBV7-8, the J call TRBJ1-5; 7 bases line up with TRBD1. Looked up from germline, CDR1 is SGHVS and CDR2 is FQNEAQ. CDR3 size: 14 residues. With V trimmed by 5 bases and J by 5 bases, 6 bases remained unmatched. CDR3 sequence: CASSKNRGYQPQHF. The DNA of the CDR3 is TGTGCCAGCAGCAAGAACAGGGGATATCAGCCCCAGCATTTT.

V usage is TRBV5-4 and J usage is TRBJ2-1; TRBD2 agrees at 9 bases. Germline CDR1 SGHNT, CDR2 YYREEE (reference sequence). There are 15 residues in the CDR3. The trim removed 4 bases at V and 3 bases at J, leaving 5 bases unmatched. Written as DNA, the CDR3 is TGTGCCAGCAGCCGGGCGGGGGGGAACTACAATGAGCAGTTCTTC. This encodes CASSRAGGNYNEQFF.

This chain connects TRBV19 to TRBJ1-1; D is unresolved. Trimming took 2 bases from V and 4 from J, leaving 11 bases between them. CDR1 and CDR2 (germline): LNHDA, SQIVND (reference sequence). CDR3 length equals 14 residues. Here the CDR3 reads CASSINGRRTEAFF. The CDR3 bases are TGTGCCAGTAGTATAAATGGGCGACGCACTGAAGCTTTCTTT.

The chain couples TRBV10-3 to TRBJ2-3, with 15 bases matching TRBD2. There are 17 residues in the CDR3. The germline V gene has CDR1 ENHRY and CDR2 SYGVKD. J lost 3 bases, V lost 4 bases, and 5 bases had no gene match. CDR3 loop: CAISAGTSGGMTDTQYF. In nucleotides, the CDR3 is TGTGCCATCAGTGCCGGGACTAGCGGGGGGATGACAGATACGCAGTATTTT.

The chain carries TRBV2 and TRBJ2-5; D might be TRBD2 (5 bases). Trimming took off 7 bases at V and 2 bases at J, with 14 bases between the two ends. Germline V lookup: CDR1 SNHLY, CDR2 FYNNEI. CDR3 length: 14 amino acids. The CDR3 bases are TGTGCCAGCATAGCCACGGAGGCTCAAGAGACCCAGTACTTC. It is translated as CASIATEAQETQYF.

This clone turned up a few times. The V and J genes are TRBV6-1 and TRBJ1-2; D remains ambiguous. The germline CDR1 and CDR2 sequences are MNHNS and SASEGT. V gave up 7 bases and J gave up 2 bases, with 5 bases separating them. This CDR3 is built from 11 residues. The CDR3: CASTHNYGYTF. Written as DNA, the CDR3 is TGTGCCAGCACCCACAACTATGGCTACACCTTC.

This clone was seen a few times. The chain is built from TRBV4-1 and TRBJ2-7, with a weak D call TRBD2 (6 bases). Germline V gene sequence: CDR1 MGHRA, CDR2 YSYEKL. The CDR3 length is 16 residues. V was clipped by 4 bases and J by 4 bases, with 20 bases between them. CDR3 loop: CASSLDSGEVRYEQYF. CDR3 DNA: TGCGCCAGCAGCCTAGATTCGGGGGAGGTCAGATACGAGCAGTACTTC.

This clone was recorded only once. This may come from a read error, since a much larger clone is one base off. This chain links TRBV7-9 with TRBJ1-1; D gene uncertain. The CDR3 is 16 amino acids. Germline lookup yields CDR1 SEHNR and CDR2 FQNEAQ (reference sequence). With 1 base removed from V and 6 bases from J, the gap between germline ends came to 18 bases. For the CDR3, the DNA is TGTGCCAGCAGCTTAGAGTACGGTCGGAGGGTACCTGAAGCTTTCTTT. Its translation is CASSLEYGRRVPEAFF.

This clone was counted a few times. The chain recombines TRBV7-9 with TRBJ2-1; D call uncertain. CDR1 is SEHNR and CDR2 is FQNEAQ in the germline V gene (reference sequence). With 10 bases removed from V and 4 bases from J, the gap between germline ends came to 17 bases. This CDR3 has 14 amino acids. CDR3 DNA: TGTGCCAAGCTTCGCCATCAGAGTTACAATGAGCAGTTCTTC. It encodes CAKLRHQSYNEQFF. Full variable domain (rest looked up from reference TRBV7-9 and TRBJ2-1): DTGVSQNPRHKITKRGQNVTFRCDPISEHNRLYWYRQTLGQGPEFLTYFQNEAQLEKSRLLSDRFSAERPKGSFSTLEIQRTEQGDSAMYLCAKLRHQSYNEQFFGPGTRLTVL.

This clone was detected a few times. This chain connects TRBV2 to TRBJ1-2, with a weak D call TRBD1 (6 bases). Trimming stripped 7 bases from V and 4 bases from J, with 16 bases between. The germline CDR1 and CDR2 sequences are SNHLY and FYNNEI. This CDR3 has 14 residues. The CDR3 reads CASTQDRMSYGYTF. Here the CDR3 DNA reads TGTGCCAGCACCCAAGACAGGATGTCCTATGGCTACACCTTC.

The chain carries TRBV10-3 and TRBJ1-1; possibly TRBD1 for D (5 bases). The CDR3 extends over 12 amino acids. Between the trimmed V and J ends, which lost 6 bases and 5 bases, there was a span of 10 bases. CDR1 and CDR2 from the germline V gene are ENHRY and SYGVKD. The CDR3: CAISGEGTEAFF. The CDR3 region has the DNA TGTGCCATCAGCGGGGAGGGGACTGAAGCTTTCTTT.

The chain couples TRBV6-5 to TRBJ1-4; 8 nucleotides match TRBD1. CDR1 MNHEY and CDR2 SVGAGI come from the germline V gene. J gave up 7 bases and V 5 bases, and 6 bases lay outside the gene matches. CDR3 length: 14 residues. The CDR3 nucleotides read TGTGCCAGCAGTACGGACAGGGATGTTGAAAAACTGTTTTTT. It yields the protein CASSTDRDVEKLFF.

The J gene is TRBJ2-1, the V gene TRBV7-2; 7 nucleotides align to TRBD1. The CDR3 totals 15 residues. The trim removed 1 base at V and 8 bases at J, leaving 8 bases unmatched. CDR1 SGHTA and CDR2 FQGNSA come from the germline V gene. In nucleotides, the CDR3 is TGTGCCAGCAGCTTAGAAGTAGGGGGCTTGCATGAGCAGTTCTTC. Protein product: CASSLEVGGLHEQFF.

V and J are TRBV28 and TRBJ1-4; 8 bases are a match to TRBD1. This CDR3 region has 15 residues. Germline V gene sequence: CDR1 MDHEN, CDR2 SYDVKM. After removal of 4 bases from V and 8 bases from J, the junction contained 9 bases not matched to a gene. The CDR3 loop is CASSSGRTGREKLFF. The CDR3 DNA is TGTGCCAGCAGTTCGGGGAGGACAGGGCGAGAAAAACTGTTTTTT. Full variable domain (rest looked up from reference TRBV28 and TRBJ1-4): DVKVTQSSRYLVKRTGEKVFLECVQDMDHENMFWYRQDPGLGLRLIYFSYDVKMKEKGDIPEGYSVSREKKERFSLILESASTNQTSMYLCASSSGRTGREKLFFGSGTQLSVL.